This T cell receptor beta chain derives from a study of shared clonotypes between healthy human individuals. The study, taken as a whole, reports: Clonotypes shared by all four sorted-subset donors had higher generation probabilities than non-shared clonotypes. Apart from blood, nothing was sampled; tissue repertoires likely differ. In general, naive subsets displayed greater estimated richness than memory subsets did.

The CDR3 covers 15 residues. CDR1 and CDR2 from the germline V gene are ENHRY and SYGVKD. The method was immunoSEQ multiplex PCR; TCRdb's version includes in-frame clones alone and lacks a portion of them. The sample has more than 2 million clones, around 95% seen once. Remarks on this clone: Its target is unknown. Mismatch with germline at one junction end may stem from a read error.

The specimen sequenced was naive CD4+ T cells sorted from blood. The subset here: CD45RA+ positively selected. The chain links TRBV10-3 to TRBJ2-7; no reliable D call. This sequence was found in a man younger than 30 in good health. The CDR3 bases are TGTGCCATCAGTGAGAGTCCTTCGATCTCCTACGGGCAGTACTTC. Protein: CAISESPSISYGQYF.